Following are 13 T cell receptor beta chains from one sample sequenced in a study of identical twins. TCRdb used MiXCR to reprocess the 5' RACE reads, holding one entry per CDR3 protein. Of around 1.7 million distinct CDR3 sequences in the sample, about 32% are singletons; the top ten hold around 0.3%. Sample: cord blood. The origin of the receptors is a newborn girl in good health.

J is TRBJ1-3 and V is TRBV10-3; 10 nucleotides align to TRBD1. The CDR3 is 14 residues long. Germline V gene lookup returns CDR1 ENHRY and CDR2 SYGVKD. The ends lost 4 bases at V and 4 bases at J; junction bases unmatched: 1. This chain's CDR3 is CAISGTGGGNTIYF. DNA of the CDR3: TGTGCCATCAGTGGGACAGGGGGAGGAAACACCATATATTTT.

The sample holds a few counts of this clonotype. This chain joins TRBV2 and TRBJ1-6; tentative D call: TRBD1 (5 bases). Germline V CDR1 and CDR2: SNHLY, FYNNEI. The length of the CDR3 is 14 residues. V gave up 2 bases and J gave up 5 bases, with 7 bases separating them. The CDR3 spells CASSERGDNSPLHF. DNA of the CDR3: TGTGCCAGCAGTGAAAGGGGCGATAATTCACCCCTCCACTTT.

The V gene is TRBV4-2, the J gene TRBJ2-5, with D possibly matching TRBD2 (5 bases). The ends were cut back, 2 bases at V and 11 bases at J, with 21 bases in the middle. The CDR3 sequence is 15 residues long. Germline CDR1 and CDR2: LGHNA and YNFKEQ. The CDR3 is CASSQFVGKKDEQYF. DNA for the CDR3: TGTGCCAGCAGCCAATTCGTCGGGAAGAAGGATGAGCAGTACTTC.

This clonotype came up many times. The V and J genes are TRBV10-3 and TRBJ2-1; D might be TRBD2 (5 bases). Germline V gene lookup returns CDR1 ENHRY and CDR2 SYGVKD. V shed 4 bases and J shed 5 bases, with 12 bases lying between them. This CDR3 is built from 14 residues. CDR3 sequence (DNA): TGTGCCATCAGTGCGGGATTGAAAAACAATGAGCAGTTCTTC. Translating it yields CAISAGLKNNEQFF.

This clonotype has more than one count but fewer than ten. CDR3 sequence: CASSVRGAGYPLNEQFF. The DNA of the CDR3 is TGTGCCAGCAGCGTAAGAGGGGCGGGCTACCCCCTAAATGAGCAGTTCTTC. J is TRBJ2-1 and V is TRBV13; D might be TRBD1 or TRBD2, each matching 5 bases. Germline CDR1 and CDR2: PRHDT and FYEKMQ (reference sequence). The germline V and J ends were trimmed by 5 bases and 7 bases, with 24 bases remaining between them. The length of the CDR3 is 17 residues.

A few counts support this clonotype. The chain uses TRBV27 and TRBJ2-3; D is possibly TRBD2 (5 bases). V dropped 4 bases and J dropped 6 bases, with 11 bases sitting between them. The germline CDR1 and CDR2 sequences are MNHEY and SMNVEV (reference sequence). This CDR3 spans 13 amino acids. The DNA of the CDR3 is TGTGCCAGCAGTTCAACCCCGGGGGATACGCAGTATTTT. It is translated as CASSSTPGDTQYF.

At least ten counts were recorded for this clonotype. The chain combines TRBV29-1 with TRBJ2-1; D possibly corresponds to TRBD2 (6 bases). CDR3 length: 16 amino acids. Germline CDR1 is SQVTM and CDR2 is ANQGSEA. With 1 base removed from V and 2 bases from J, the gap between germline ends came to 15 bases. Here the CDR3 DNA reads TGCAGCGTTGAAGGGGGGGTCTTGAGGCCCTACAATGAGCAGTTCTTC. It specifies CSVEGGVLRPYNEQFF.

The chain has TRBV27 and TRBJ2-3; TRBD2 might be the D (5 bases). Germline CDR1 is MNHEY and CDR2 is SMNVEV (reference sequence). V lost 10 bases and J 2 bases, leaving 16 bases between the germline ends. The CDR3 is 14 residues long. CDR3 protein: CANTGPGYTDTQYF. CDR3 sequence (DNA): TGTGCCAACACCGGACCGGGGTACACAGATACGCAGTATTTT.

This clonotype has at least ten counts. This chain joins TRBV4-2 and TRBJ2-7; the D gene is possibly TRBD1 (6 bases). CDR3 length: 14 amino acids. Trimming took off 0 bases at V and 3 bases at J, with 9 bases between the two ends. The germline V gene encodes CDR1 LGHNA and CDR2 YNFKEQ. In DNA form, the CDR3 reads TGTGCCAGCAGCCAAGAAGGACAGTTCTACGAGCAGTACTTC. Amino acids: CASSQEGQFYEQYF.

The chain recombines TRBV20-1 with TRBJ2-5; D is unresolved. The CDR3 length is 13 residues. The germline V and J ends were trimmed by 6 bases and 11 bases, with 22 bases remaining between them. From germline, CDR1 is DFQATT and CDR2 SNEGSKA (reference sequence). The CDR3 protein is CSAGTSINNEQYF. The CDR3 DNA sequence: TGCAGTGCCGGAACTTCGATTAACAATGAGCAGTACTTC.

The chain is built from TRBV9 and TRBJ2-1, with D perhaps TRBD2 (5 bases). The CDR3 runs to 13 residues. Germline V lookup: CDR1 SGDLS, CDR2 YYNGEE. V dropped 5 bases and J dropped 9 bases, with 15 bases sitting between them. This CDR3 is CASSTGLTGEQFF. CDR3 in DNA: TGTGCCAGCAGTACCGGACTGACGGGTGAGCAGTTCTTC.

This clonotype was observed at least ten times. CDR3 DNA: TGCAGCGTTGGAGGCGGCGCCAAAAACATTCAGTACTTC. Translated: CSVGGGAKNIQYF. The chain employs TRBV29-1 and TRBJ2-4; no reliable D call. Germline loops: CDR1 SQVTM, CDR2 ANQGSEA. The CDR3 contains 13 residues. V lost 4 bases to trimming and J lost 1 base, with 8 bases between them.

The chain joins TRBV12-3 or TRBV12-4 to TRBJ1-5; 7 nucleotides agree with TRBD1. This CDR3 region has 16 residues. Trimming removed 5 bases from V and 1 base from J; junction bases left unmatched: 8. Written as DNA, the CDR3 is TGTGCCAGCAGTACCGGACAGGTTGGAAGCAATCAGCCCCAGCATTTT. This sequence encodes CASSTGQVGSNQPQHF.